This entry is about one T cell receptor (beta chain). PCR primers comprised 60 Vbeta and 13 Jbeta primers. TCRdb's copy holds only in-frame clones and misses some; the assay was immunoSEQ multiplex PCR. The data hold 70,000 to 95,000 clones, with around 84% observed a single time. This sample is part of a study of cytomegalovirus exposure and HLA in healthy donors. V gave up 1 base and J gave up 0 bases, with 7 bases separating them. The CDR3 contains 15 residues. Germline lookup yields CDR1 SGDLS and CDR2 YYNGEE. The chain links TRBV9 to TRBJ2-2, with D unresolved. Sequencing was performed on PBMCs. The receptor's source is a man aged 18 to 30 in good health and CMV-seronegative. The CDR3 reads CASSVSPTNTGELFF. The CDR3 DNA is TGTGCCAGCAGCGTATCACCTACGAACACCGGGGAGCTGTTTTTT.